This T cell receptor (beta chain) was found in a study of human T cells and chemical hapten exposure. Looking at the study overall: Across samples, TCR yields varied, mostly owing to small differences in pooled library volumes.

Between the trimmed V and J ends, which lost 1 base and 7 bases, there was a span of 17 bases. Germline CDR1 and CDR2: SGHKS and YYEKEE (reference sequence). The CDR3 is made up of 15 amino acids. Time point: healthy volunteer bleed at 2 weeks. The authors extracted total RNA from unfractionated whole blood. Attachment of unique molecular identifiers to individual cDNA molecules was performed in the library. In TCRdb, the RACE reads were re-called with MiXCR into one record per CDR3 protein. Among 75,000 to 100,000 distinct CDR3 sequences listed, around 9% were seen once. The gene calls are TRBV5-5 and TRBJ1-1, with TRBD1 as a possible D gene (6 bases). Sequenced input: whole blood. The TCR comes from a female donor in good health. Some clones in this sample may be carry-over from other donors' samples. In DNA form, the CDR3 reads TGTGCCAGCAGCTTGAGGGGAGGGACAACGGGTGAAGCTTTCTTT. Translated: CASSLRGGTTGEAFF.